These T cell receptor beta chains were read from a single sample in a study of blood T cell repertoires in COVID-19. Generated by immunoSEQ multiplex PCR, the TCRdb table keeps only in-frame clones and is missing some. The top ten clones hold under 9% of a sample with 200,000 to 250,000 clones, around 86% of them seen once. The sequenced sample consisted of peripheral blood. These receptors were obtained from a woman in her sixties or seventies with active or convalescent COVID-19. Both conserved end residues are part of each CDR3. A D gene is named only where the DNA matches it firmly. The size of a clone is reported for some rows only, either as once, few or many, or as a class for expanded clones.

v_call	d_call	clone_size	j_call	cdr3_aa	cdr3_nt
TRBV7-9	.	.	TRBJ1-1	CASSPFKSTNTEAFF	TGTGCCAGCAGCCCTTTCAAGAGCACGAACACTGAAGCTTTCTTT
TRBV2	TRBD1	.	TRBJ2-2	CASTPPGTGYTGELFF	TGTGCCAGCACGCCACCCGGGACAGGGTACACCGGGGAGCTGTTTTTT
TRBV19	.	.	TRBJ1-1	CASSIPGGMNTEAFF	TGTGCCAGTAGTATCCCCGGGGGAATGAACACTGAAGCTTTCTTT
TRBV9	TRBD1	.	TRBJ1-3	CASSPGQGSSGNTIYF	TGTGCCAGCAGCCCTGGACAGGGGAGCTCTGGAAACACCATATATTTT
TRBV9	.	.	TRBJ2-1	CASSTLGGGPYNEQFF	TGTGCCAGCAGCACCCTGGGGGGGGGCCCCTACAATGAGCAGTTCTTC
TRBV7-6	TRBD1	.	TRBJ1-1	CASRQNRGLNTEAFF	TGTGCCAGCAGACAAAACAGGGGGCTAAACACTGAAGCTTTCTTT
TRBV29-1	TRBD1	.	TRBJ2-2	CSVGQGSYTGELFF	TGCAGCGTCGGACAGGGGTCTTACACCGGGGAGCTGTTTTTT
TRBV12-5	.	.	TRBJ1-4	CASGPDSNEKLFF	TGTGCTAGTGGTCCCGACTCTAATGAAAAACTGTTTTTT
TRBV18	.	.	TRBJ1-1	CASSPPNMNTEAFF	TGTGCCAGCTCACCACCAAACATGAACACTGAAGCTTTCTTT
TRBV12-3/TRBV12-4	.	.	TRBJ1-2	CASSRDRNYGYTF	TGTGCCAGCAGCCGTGACAGGAACTATGGCTACACCTTC
TRBV4-3	.	once	TRBJ2-6	CASSPHLQGSSGANVLTF	TGCGCCAGCAGCCCGCATCTGCAGGGATCCTCTGGGGCCAACGTCCTGACTTTC
TRBV12-2	.	.	TRBJ1-1	CASRFLRGTNTEAFF	TGTGCAAGTCGCTTCCTCAGGGGAACGAACACTGAAGCTTTCTTT
TRBV6-2/TRBV6-3	TRBD1	.	TRBJ2-7	CASSYSPSGQGVYEQYF	TGTGCCAGCAGTTACTCGCCGTCGGGACAGGGGGTATACGAGCAGTACTTC
TRBV4-3	TRBD2	.	TRBJ2-7	CASSQGLGGVPYYEQYF	TGCGCCAGCAGCCAAGGGCTTGGGGGGGTCCCTTACTACGAGCAGTACTTC
TRBV5-4	TRBD2	once	TRBJ2-5	CASSFGGTQETQYF	TGTGCCAGCAGCTTCGGGGGGACCCAAGAGACCCAGTACTTC
TRBV7-2	TRBD2	.	TRBJ2-3	CASSSGLAGSTQYF	TGTGCCAGCAGCTCAGGACTAGCGGGGAGTACGCAGTATTTT
TRBV3-1/TRBV3-2	.	.	TRBJ1-6	CASRLRQASSPLHF	TGTGCCAGCAGATTACGACAGGCCAGTTCACCCCTCCACTTT
TRBV18	.	.	TRBJ1-1	CASSWTENTEAFF	TGTGCCAGCTCGTGGACAGAGAACACTGAAGCTTTCTTT
TRBV18	TRBD1	.	TRBJ2-7	CASSGQVTDEQYF	TGTGCCAGCTCAGGACAGGTTACAGACGAGCAGTACTTC
TRBV10-3	TRBD1	.	TRBJ1-6	CAIRAGQDNSPLHF	TGTGCCATCCGCGCGGGACAGGACAATTCACCCCTCCACTTT
TRBV6-1	.	once	TRBJ1-6	CASSETGRESPLHF	TGTGCCAGCAGTGAGACAGGAAGGGAATCACCCCTCCACTTT
TRBV7-3	.	.	TRBJ1-2	CASSLGGRGYTF	TGTGCCAGCAGCCTAGGAGGTCGGGGCTACACCTTC
TRBV6-5	.	.	TRBJ1-3	CASRGQIGGNTIYF	TGTGCCAGCAGAGGACAGATAGGTGGAAACACCATATATTTT
TRBV7-9	.	.	TRBJ1-4	CASKRGPGAFEKLFF	TGTGCCAGCAAAAGAGGCCCAGGGGCTTTTGAAAAACTGTTTTTT
TRBV7-6	TRBD2	.	TRBJ2-7	CASSLEGASGRSYEQYF	TGTGCCAGCAGCTTAGAGGGGGCTAGCGGGAGATCCTACGAGCAGTACTTC
TRBV18	.	once	TRBJ2-2	CASSPGTNRATGELFF	TGTGCCAGCTCACCGGGCACTAACAGGGCCACCGGGGAGCTGTTTTTT
TRBV11-2	.	.	TRBJ2-3	CASSFTSGIDTDTQYF	TGTGCCAGCAGTTTCACGTCGGGGATCGACACAGATACGCAGTATTTT
TRBV5-1	.	.	TRBJ2-2	CASSQDSPNTGELFF	TGCGCCAGCAGCCAGGACAGTCCGAACACCGGGGAGCTGTTTTTT
TRBV13	.	.	TRBJ2-5	CASSLVSQETQYF	TGTGCCAGCAGCTTAGTCAGCCAAGAGACCCAGTACTTC
TRBV7-9	TRBD1	.	TRBJ1-1	CASSSRPGQTLSGAFF	TGTGCCAGCAGTTCAAGGCCGGGACAGACCCTTAGTGGAGCTTTCTTT
TRBV6-5	.	.	TRBJ1-5	CASSTPTSNQPQHF	TGTGCCAGCAGTACACCAACGAGCAATCAGCCCCAGCATTTT
TRBV6-1	.	.	TRBJ2-5	CASSESMTQYF	TGTGCCAGCAGTGAATCTATGACCCAGTACTTC
TRBV5-3	.	few	TRBJ1-2	CARSLIQYGYTF	TGTGCCAGAAGCTTGATCCAGTATGGCTACACCTTC
TRBV5-1	.	.	TRBJ2-1	CASSLTGPTYNEQFF	TGCGCCAGCAGCTTGACTGGGCCCACCTACAATGAGCAGTTCTTC
TRBV6-5	.	.	TRBJ1-5	CASGGRGQPQHF	TGTGCCAGCGGAGGGCGGGGTCAGCCCCAGCATTTT
TRBV4-2	TRBD1	.	TRBJ2-7	CASSQHLQGSSSYEQYF	TGTGCCAGCAGCCAACATCTACAGGGGTCGTCGTCCTACGAGCAGTACTTC
TRBV5-4	TRBD2	.	TRBJ2-3	CASSPPQGAGGPTDTQYF	TGTGCCAGCAGCCCACCCCAAGGAGCGGGGGGGCCAACAGATACGCAGTATTTT
TRBV14	.	once	TRBJ2-1	CASSPHGFVANEQFF	TGTGCCAGCAGCCCCCATGGGTTTGTAGCCAATGAGCAGTTCTTC
TRBV7-9	TRBD2	once	TRBJ2-4	CASSLGPTRGDIQYF	TGTGCCAGCAGCTTAGGCCCGACCCGGGGGGACATTCAGTACTTC
TRBV11-2	.	.	TRBJ1-3	CASSLGEGNTIYF	TGTGCCAGCAGCTTAGGGGAGGGAAACACCATATATTTT
TRBV19	.	.	TRBJ2-2	CASSTRQSGELFF	TGTGCCAGTAGTACCCGACAGTCCGGGGAGCTGTTTTTT
TRBV6-2/TRBV6-3	TRBD1	.	TRBJ1-2	CASSQGDGPYGYTF	TGTGCCAGCAGTCAGGGGGACGGCCCCTATGGCTACACCTTC
TRBV9	TRBD1	.	TRBJ1-2	CASSSDRGNYGYTF	TGTGCCAGCAGCTCCGACAGGGGAAACTATGGCTACACCTTC
TRBV7-9	TRBD1	.	TRBJ1-5	CASSLAGTGLGPPQHF	TGTGCCAGCAGCTTAGCGGGGACAGGGTTAGGACCGCCCCAGCATTTT
TRBV7-6	.	once	TRBJ2-1	CASSSLPSGIYEQFF	TGTGCCAGCAGTTCTCTCCCTTCGGGGATCTATGAGCAGTTCTTC
TRBV4-1	.	.	TRBJ2-1	CASSQVFAPSSYNEQFF	TGCGCCAGCAGCCAAGTGTTTGCCCCGAGCTCCTACAATGAGCAGTTCTTC